This TCR beta chain was sequenced in a study of CD8 T cells in ankylosing spondylitis. Overall study results and limits: In synovial fluid and blood from reactive arthritis, some motif variants were previously reported.

Each CDR3 protein is one row after TCRdb ran MiXCR on the 5' RACE reads. In the table there are roughly 160,000 distinct CDR3 sequences, around 10% of which are singletons. This CDR3 is 21 amino acids long. Germline CDR1 WSHSY, CDR2 SAAADI. Trimming left V 4 bases short and J 4 bases short, with 34 bases between. With respect to this clonotype: Antigen unknown.

Sequencing input: blood, either unsorted or a sorted T cell fraction (not recorded which). The TCR sequence derives from a male donor with ankylosing spondylitis or in good health (not recorded which). V is TRBV10-2 and J is TRBJ2-5, with D perhaps assigned TRBD1 or TRBD2 (6 bases each). In nucleotides, the CDR3 is TGCGCCAGCAGTGGAGTCGACCACAGGGATAAGAAGGCGGGGACCGGAGAGACCCAGTACTTC. It codes for CASSGVDHRDKKAGTGETQYF.